The 28 T cell receptor beta chains presented below share a single source sample, sequenced in a study of early T cells in non-severe SARS-CoV-2 infection (dated by TCRdb to about 2021). Library construction relied on 5' RACE. Sequencing used a NextSeq 500. Starting from the raw public reads, TCRdb applied fastp trimming at Q25, assembled clones with MiXCR and retained in-frame beta chains. Entries that share a CDR3 protein sequence are merged under the most common genes and DNA. The sample table contains some 64,000 distinct CDR3 sequences; only one count was recorded for roughly 21% of them. 15% to 20% of the sample is taken by the ten largest. This specimen consisted of whole blood, obtained at baseline. The receptors originated from an adult who was a healthcare worker with PCR-confirmed SARS-CoV-2 infection or an uninfected control (not recorded which).

The chain has TRBV3-1 and TRBJ1-4; D is unresolved. There are 13 residues in the CDR3. CDR1 and CDR2 from the germline V gene are LGHDT and YNNKEL (reference sequence). V lost 3 bases and J 10 bases, leaving 12 bases between the germline ends. CDR3 in amino acids: CASSHSSRGKLFF. CDR3 nucleotides: TGTGCCAGCAGCCATTCCTCCCGGGGAAAACTGTTTTTT.

The chain employs TRBV5-1 and TRBJ1-2; possibly TRBD1 for D (5 bases). CDR1 SGHRS and CDR2 YFSETQ come from the germline V gene. The CDR3 covers 14 residues. The ends were cut back, 4 bases at V and 4 bases at J, with 14 bases in the middle. CDR3 sequence: CASSPTMGGYGYTF. In DNA form, the CDR3 reads TGCGCCAGCAGCCCTACTATGGGGGGCTATGGCTACACCTTC.

The chain uses TRBV29-1 and TRBJ1-1; D perhaps matches TRBD1 (6 bases). Trimming removed 8 bases from V and 2 bases from J, with 15 bases in between. Per the germline V gene, CDR1 is SQVTM and CDR2 is ANQGSEA. The CDR3 has 13 residues. The CDR3 bases are TGCAGCCCTGGACAGCTAACTAACACTGAAGCTTTCTTT. The encoded protein is CSPGQLTNTEAFF.

This sequence joins TRBV2 and TRBJ1-1, with D unresolved. Germline CDR1 and CDR2: SNHLY and FYNNEI. There are 11 residues in the CDR3. Between the trimmed V and J ends, which lost 4 bases and 5 bases, there was a span of 5 bases. CDR3 region: CASSVWTEAFF. The CDR3 DNA reads TGTGCCAGCAGTGTTTGGACTGAAGCTTTCTTT.

This chain uses TRBV4-2 with TRBJ2-3; 7 bases map to TRBD2. V lost 5 bases to trimming and J lost 2 bases; unmatched junction nucleotides: 13. CDR3 size: 17 residues. Per the germline V gene, CDR1 is LGHNA and CDR2 is YNFKEQ. CDR3 residues: CASSNPPTSLLTDTQYF. The CDR3 DNA reads TGTGCCAGCAGCAACCCGCCGACTAGCCTCCTCACAGATACGCAGTATTTT.

The chain combines TRBV6-1 with TRBJ2-2, with D perhaps TRBD2 (5 bases). Germline lookup yields CDR1 MNHNS and CDR2 SASEGT. Trimming took 2 bases from V and 7 from J, leaving 14 bases between them. CDR3 length equals 15 residues. For the CDR3, the DNA is TGTGCCAGCAGTGAACACGCTAGCATCGGCGGGGAGCTGTTTTTT. Its protein product is CASSEHASIGGELFF.

The chain employs TRBV9 and TRBJ2-7, with 14 bases fitting TRBD2. Germline assignment: CDR1 SGDLS and CDR2 YYNGEE. V was pared by 3 bases and J by 2 bases, with 4 bases of the junction left unmatched. The CDR3 is made up of 16 amino acids. CDR3 sequence: CASSAGLAGAPYEQYF. CDR3 DNA: TGTGCCAGCAGCGCGGGACTAGCGGGGGCACCCTACGAGCAGTACTTC.

This clonotype has at least ten counts. The CDR3 DNA reads as TGTGCCTGGAGGCCGGGGATCGTTTTCTATGGCTACACCTTC. This translates into CAWRPGIVFYGYTF. The chain uses TRBV30 and TRBJ1-2, with D unclear. The CDR3 loop spans 14 amino acids. The germline CDR1 and CDR2 sequences are GTSNPN and SVGIG (reference sequence). V gave up 3 bases and J gave up 4 bases, with 15 bases separating them.

The rearrangement links TRBV5-4 to TRBJ2-1; D is unclear. The V end lost 0 bases, the J end lost 0 bases, and 10 bases lay between the germline ends. CDR1 SGHNT and CDR2 YYREEE come from the germline V gene (reference sequence). This CDR3 is 16 amino acids long. CDR3 sequence: CASSLGSSSSYNEQFF. CDR3 coding DNA: TGTGCCAGCAGCTTGGGCAGTTCGAGCTCCTACAATGAGCAGTTCTTC.

This clonotype appeared many times. The genes are TRBV29-1 and TRBJ2-7, with 7 bases that match TRBD1. CDR1 and CDR2 from the germline V gene are SQVTM and ANQGSEA. The CDR3 totals 12 residues. J was trimmed by 5 bases and V by 7 bases; bases with no gene match: 8. CDR3 DNA: TGCAGCGCCCTACAGGGGTCGGACGAGCAGTACTTC. Protein product: CSALQGSDEQYF.

The table lists this clonotype with a few counts. The rearrangement links TRBV7-9 to TRBJ2-5; D not certain. Germline CDR1 SEHNR, CDR2 FQNEAQ (reference sequence). Trimming pared 3 bases from V and 1 base from J, leaving 6 bases between. The CDR3 runs 13 residues. The DNA for the CDR3 is TGTGCCAGCAGCTTCGGGCTCCAAGAGACCCAGTACTTC. Amino acids: CASSFGLQETQYF.

This clonotype has a handful of counts. The V and J genes are TRBV2 and TRBJ2-2; D not resolved. The CDR3 has 12 amino acids. From germline, CDR1 is SNHLY and CDR2 FYNNEI. V shed 4 bases and J shed 7 bases, with 7 bases lying between them. In nucleotides, the CDR3 is TGTGCCAGCAGTGCAACCGGCGGGGAGCTGTTTTTT. Its protein is CASSATGGELFF.

The chain is built from TRBV2 and TRBJ2-5; tentatively, D is TRBD2 (6 bases). In germline, CDR1 is SNHLY, CDR2 FYNNEI. V lost 4 bases and J 4 bases, leaving 13 bases between the germline ends. This CDR3 has 14 residues. The CDR3 is CASSALSAGETQYF. CDR3 in DNA: TGTGCCAGCAGTGCCTTGTCAGCGGGAGAGACCCAGTACTTC. The full variable domain, in which reference TRBV2 and TRBJ2-5 provide the parts outside the CDR3, is EPEVTQTPSHQVTQMGQEVILRCVPISNHLYFYWYRQILGQKVEFLVSFYNNEISEKSEIFDDQFSVERPDGSNFTLKIRSTKLEDSAMYFCASSALSAGETQYFGPGTRLLVL.

This clonotype was seen repeatedly, ten times or more. This chain joins TRBV12-3 or TRBV12-4 and TRBJ1-5; no reliable D call. Trimming left V 1 base short and J 5 bases short, with 9 bases between. This CDR3 has 14 amino acids. CDR3 bases: TGTGCCAGCAGTTTAGAAGGGTACGATCAGCCCCAGCATTTT. It translates to CASSLEGYDQPQHF.

This chain links TRBV2 with TRBJ2-2; no definite D call. The germline V gene encodes CDR1 SNHLY and CDR2 FYNNEI. V was cut by 4 bases and J by 2 bases, with 8 bases left in between. The CDR3 contains 14 residues. The CDR3 nucleotides read TGTGCCAGCAGTGTAGGGCAAAACACCGGGGAGCTGTTTTTT. This encodes CASSVGQNTGELFF.

The chain employs TRBV15 and TRBJ1-6, with D unresolved. Germline-derived CDR1 and CDR2 are LNHNV and YYDKDF (reference sequence). The CDR3 has 13 residues. V was cut by 9 bases and J by 7 bases, with 13 bases left in between. CDR3 sequence: CATGLQRNSPLHF. DNA for the CDR3: TGTGCCACGGGCCTCCAACGGAATTCACCCCTCCACTTT.

The chain is built from TRBV11-2 and TRBJ1-6, with a possible D match to TRBD1 (5 bases). The ends were cut back, 0 bases at V and 9 bases at J, with 12 bases in the middle. CDR3 length: 15 amino acids. Germline assignment: CDR1 SGHAT and CDR2 FQNNGV. This chain's CDR3 is CASSLEADTSSPLHF. The CDR3, as DNA: TGTGCCAGCAGCTTAGAGGCGGACACGTCTTCACCCCTCCACTTT.

This clonotype was picked up many times. V and J are TRBV7-9 and TRBJ2-2; no firm D call. CDR1 and CDR2 from the germline V gene are SEHNR and FQNEAQ (reference sequence). V was cut by 2 bases and J by 6 bases, with 1 base left in between. The CDR3 is 11 amino acids. The CDR3 DNA reads as TGTGCCAGCAGCTTATCCGGGGAGCTGTTTTTT. It translates to CASSLSGELFF.

A few counts support this clonotype. The rearrangement links TRBV6-6 to TRBJ1-3; no reliable D call. V lost 5 bases and J lost 9, with 14 bases in between. CDR1 and CDR2 from the germline V gene are MNHNY and SVGAGI (reference sequence). The CDR3 contains 13 residues. The CDR3 DNA follows: TGTGCCAGCAGTCAGAACTGGGGAGGCACCATATATTTT. Its protein is CASSQNWGGTIYF.

The sample holds a few counts of this clonotype. The chain has TRBV9 and TRBJ1-5; D not certain. Per germline, CDR1 SGDLS and CDR2 YYNGEE. CDR3 length: 13 amino acids. V was clipped by 4 bases and J by 4 bases, with 9 bases between them. Here the CDR3 DNA reads TGTGCCAGCAGCACGGAAGTAAATCAGCCCCAGCATTTT. It yields the protein CASSTEVNQPQHF.

The chain uses TRBV18 and TRBJ1-4, with a tentative D call TRBD1 (5 bases). The V end was cut by 0 bases, the J end by 10 bases, with 12 bases between. Germline CDR1 and CDR2: KGHSH and LQKENI. CDR3 length: 14 residues. The DNA for the CDR3 is TGTGCCAGCTCACCACCGGGGGAGTTGGGAAAACTGTTTTTT. This codes for CASSPPGELGKLFF.

This clonotype was seen a handful of times. This chain connects TRBV11-2 to TRBJ2-5; 9 nucleotides align to TRBD2. Germline CDR1 SGHAT, CDR2 FQNNGV. CDR3 length equals 13 residues. The J segment lost 4 bases and the V segment lost 4 bases, leaving 1 base of the junction unmatched. The chain's CDR3 is CASSSAGGETQYF. The CDR3 region has the DNA TGTGCCAGCAGCTCAGCGGGGGGAGAGACCCAGTACTTC.

This chain's CDR3 is CASSLAGGGGAGTQYF. The CDR3 region has the DNA TGTGCCAGCAGCTTAGCGGGCGGCGGGGGGGCCGGTACGCAGTATTTT. This chain connects TRBV7-9 to TRBJ2-3; TRBD2 matches at 9 bases. In germline, CDR1 is SEHNR, CDR2 FQNEAQ (reference sequence). The CDR3 is 16 residues long. The V gene end was trimmed by 0 bases and the J gene end by 8 bases; junction bases not matched to a gene: 9.

This clonotype was observed a few times. A junction boundary mismatches the germline segment, possibly from a read error. The rearrangement links TRBV7-7 to TRBJ2-5, with 12 bases matching TRBD1. The length of the CDR3 is 14 residues. Germline V gene sequence: CDR1 SSHAT, CDR2 FNYEAQ (reference sequence). The CDR3 reads CASSGTGGQETQYF. Written as DNA, the CDR3 is TGTGCCAGCAGCGGGACAGGGGGCCAAGAGACCCAGTATTTC.

The J gene is TRBJ2-7, the V gene TRBV6-6; 11 nucleotides align to TRBD2. V lost 6 bases and J lost 7; bases outside the gene matches: 8. The germline V gene encodes CDR1 MNHNY and CDR2 SVGAGI (reference sequence). This CDR3 has 14 residues. The DNA of the CDR3 is TGTGCCAGCAGGAGTAGCGGGGGGGCAGGGGAGCAGTACTTC. Its protein product is CASRSSGGAGEQYF.

The sample holds a few counts of this clonotype. V usage is TRBV7-6 and J usage is TRBJ1-1; D gene unclear. Germline V gene sequence: CDR1 SGHVS, CDR2 FNYEAQ. The CDR3 consists of 13 residues. V shed 1 base and J shed 2 bases, with 5 bases lying between them. CDR3 bases: TGTGCCAGCAGCTTAGACCTTAACACTGAAGCTTTCTTT. Its translation: CASSLDLNTEAFF.

This clonotype was counted at least ten times. The chain has TRBV5-8 and TRBJ2-7; D remains unclear. Germline CDR1 SGHTS, CDR2 YDEGEE. CDR3 length: 13 residues. V lost 1 base to trimming and J lost 1 base, with 6 bases between them. The CDR3 spells CASSLTDSYEQYF. CDR3 in DNA: TGTGCCAGCAGCTTGACAGATTCCTACGAGCAGTACTTC.

This clonotype came up a few times. CDR3 bases: TGCAGTGCTAGGCTCCCCCCCGTTGGCGAGCAGTACTTC. It is translated as CSARLPPVGEQYF. This chain links TRBV20-1 with TRBJ2-7, with unresolved D. The CDR3 is made up of 13 amino acids. Germline CDR1 and CDR2: DFQATT and SNEGSKA (reference sequence). V lost 3 bases, J lost 6 bases, and 15 bases lay in between.